The 20 T cell receptor beta chains presented below share a single source sample, sequenced in a study of blood T cell repertoires in COVID-19. Method: immunoSEQ multiplex PCR; TCRdb's copy keeps in-frame clones and lacks some. The data show approximately 470,000 clones, about 85% seen once. Sequencing input: PBMCs or T cells enriched from blood (not recorded which). These receptors were obtained from a woman aged 18-29 years who had recovered from COVID-19.

This clone was seen just once. V is TRBV7-9 and J is TRBJ2-5; TRBD2 aligns across 10 bases. The CDR3 is 17 residues long. The V gene end was trimmed by 1 base and the J gene end by 1 base; junction bases not matched to a gene: 6. The germline V gene has CDR1 SEHNR and CDR2 FQNEAQ (reference sequence). In nucleotides, the CDR3 is TGTGCCAGCAGCTTAGAAGTTCTAGCGGGGGCCCAAGAGACCCAGTACTTC. It encodes CASSLEVLAGAQETQYF.

The V gene is TRBV6-5, the J gene TRBJ2-2; 7 nucleotides align to TRBD1. The CDR3 runs 15 residues. V dropped 6 bases and J dropped 4; count of bases not matched to a gene: 8. Germline V gives CDR1 MNHEY, CDR2 SVGAGI. The CDR3 nucleotides are TGTGCCAGCAGGAGGCCGGGACAGACCACCGGGGAGCTGTTTTTT. It specifies CASRRPGQTTGELFF.

This clone appeared once. V and J are TRBV5-1 and TRBJ2-7; 7 nucleotides agree with TRBD1. Germline loops: CDR1 SGHRS, CDR2 YFSETQ. After removal of 4 bases from V and 5 bases from J, the junction contained 12 bases not matched to a gene. The CDR3 runs 15 residues. The CDR3 spells CASSLSGTDPNEQYF. The CDR3 nucleotides read TGCGCCAGCAGCCTCTCCGGGACAGATCCCAACGAGCAGTACTTC.

This chain uses TRBV18 with TRBJ1-2, with a weak D call TRBD1 (6 bases). Per the germline V gene, CDR1 is KGHSH and CDR2 is LQKENI. V was trimmed by 3 bases and J by 4 bases, leaving 12 bases between them. The CDR3 has 14 amino acids. CDR3 loop: CASSPDRVVYGYTF. CDR3 in DNA: TGTGCCAGCTCACCGGACAGAGTTGTCTATGGCTACACCTTC.

This clone was recorded once. This chain links TRBV2 with TRBJ1-1; 10 bases agree with TRBD1. Looked up from germline, CDR1 is SNHLY and CDR2 is FYNNEI. Trimming took 4 bases from V and 7 from J; bases not matched to a gene: 6. This CDR3 is 14 amino acids long. As DNA, the CDR3 is TGTGCCAGCAGTGTGGGACAGGGGATGGGTGAAGCTTTCTTT. Protein: CASSVGQGMGEAFF.

This chain links TRBV5-1 with TRBJ1-2; 9 bases align to TRBD1. Per the germline V gene, CDR1 is SGHRS and CDR2 is YFSETQ. V gave up 0 bases and J gave up 6 bases; unmatched junction bases: 6. The CDR3 is 15 amino acids. CDR3 sequence (DNA): TGCGCCAGCAGCTTGGAGGGACAGGGATATAATGGCTACACCTTC. Protein: CASSLEGQGYNGYTF.

The chain recombines TRBV2 with TRBJ1-1; 8 positions agree with TRBD1. The CDR3 is made up of 14 amino acids. Germline CDR1 SNHLY, CDR2 FYNNEI. With V trimmed by 7 bases and J by 2 bases, 6 bases remained unmatched. CDR3: CASTLGQANTEAFF. The DNA for the CDR3 is TGTGCCAGCACCCTGGGACAGGCAAACACTGAAGCTTTCTTT.

The chain recombines TRBV5-1 with TRBJ2-7; TRBD1 might be the D (5 bases). The V gene's germline CDR1 is SGHRS and CDR2 YFSETQ. Between the trimmed V and J ends, which lost 2 bases and 6 bases, there was a span of 12 bases. This CDR3 region has 13 residues. The CDR3 DNA reads TGCGCCAGCAGCTTCGCTCAGGGATCCGAGCAGTACTTC. Translating it yields CASSFAQGSEQYF.

Regarding this clone: A read error may produce the germline difference seen at one junction end. This chain joins TRBV11-2 and TRBJ1-3; TRBD1 is a possible D gene (6 bases). The CDR3 spans 12 residues. Germline V gene data show CDR1 as SGHAT and CDR2 as FQNNGV. CDR3 nucleotides: TGTGCCAGCAGCTTATTCTCGGGCCAGGGGCATTTT. It encodes CASSLFSGQGHF.

The chain recombines TRBV19 with TRBJ2-1; 10 bases are a match to TRBD2. This CDR3 comprises 17 residues. After removal of 0 bases from V and 8 bases from J, the junction contained 10 bases not matched to a gene. Looked up from germline, CDR1 is LNHDA and CDR2 is SQIVND (reference sequence). CDR3: CASSIDGGTSVGDEQFF. The DNA of the CDR3 is TGTGCCAGTAGTATAGATGGCGGGACTAGCGTTGGGGATGAGCAGTTCTTC.

As regards this clone: One end of the junction varies from germline; a read error may be responsible. CDR3 nucleotides: TGTGCCAGCAGTTGGGGCAGTCCGGATCTCTTCTTC. Translation gives CASSWGSPDLFF. The rearrangement uses TRBV28 and TRBJ2-4; D might be TRBD1 (5 bases). This CDR3 contains 12 residues. Germline CDR1 reads MDHEN; CDR2 reads SYDVKM.

This chain links TRBV30 with TRBJ1-5; no firm D call. Looked up from germline, CDR1 is GTSNPN and CDR2 is SVGIG (reference sequence). V dropped 4 bases and J dropped 7 bases, with 11 bases sitting between them. This CDR3 comprises 12 residues. The CDR3 reads CAWTQEDQPQHF. The DNA for the CDR3 is TGTGCCTGGACGCAGGAAGACCAGCCCCAGCATTTT.

This rearrangement joins TRBV6-5 to TRBJ2-3; D is unclear. The V end lost 5 bases, the J end lost 10 bases, and 22 bases lay between the germline ends. Germline CDR1 reads MNHEY; CDR2 reads SVGAGI. This CDR3 region has 15 residues. The CDR3 is CASSTPSVLPSAQYF. The CDR3 DNA is TGTGCCAGCAGTACCCCATCGGTCCTTCCGAGTGCGCAGTATTTT.

V usage is TRBV5-1 and J usage is TRBJ1-6, with 8 bases fitting TRBD1. This CDR3 is built from 14 residues. Germline CDR1 and CDR2: SGHRS and YFSETQ. The V gene end was trimmed by 1 base and the J gene end by 7 bases; junction bases not matched to a gene: 1. The CDR3 DNA is TGCGCCAGCAGCTTGACAGGGGGGAATTCACCCCTCCACTTT. This sequence encodes CASSLTGGNSPLHF.

The CDR3 is CASSPVPQTGEQYF. The CDR3 DNA reads as TGTGCCAGCTCGCCAGTCCCCCAAACAGGAGAGCAGTACTTC. The chain employs TRBV18 and TRBJ2-7; tentative D call: TRBD1 (5 bases). Germline CDR1 is KGHSH and CDR2 is LQKENI. V lost 6 bases and J 7 bases, leaving 19 bases between the germline ends. CDR3 size: 14 residues.

This clone was seen once. The chain links TRBV6-5 to TRBJ2-2; D remains unclear. Trimming removed 4 bases at V and 0 bases at J, with 9 bases between. Germline CDR1 and CDR2: MNHEY and SVGAGI. There are 15 residues in the CDR3. CDR3 sequence reads: CASSSLDPNTGELFF. The CDR3 nucleotides read TGTGCCAGCAGTTCCCTAGACCCGAACACCGGGGAGCTGTTTTTT.

This chain uses TRBV19 with TRBJ1-1; 7 bases agree with TRBD1. This CDR3 has 14 amino acids. With 6 bases clipped from V and 3 bases from J, the junction kept 7 bases outside the gene matches. The germline V gene has CDR1 LNHDA and CDR2 SQIVND (reference sequence). The DNA of the CDR3 is TGTGCCAGTAGAGAGGGACAGTCGTACACTGAAGCTTTCTTT. It encodes CASREGQSYTEAFF.

J is TRBJ1-6 and V is TRBV28; 7 bases align to TRBD1. The CDR3 sequence is 14 residues long. The germline V gene encodes CDR1 MDHEN and CDR2 SYDVKM. Germline trimming cut 5 bases from V and 8 bases from J; bases unmatched to any gene: 6. The CDR3 here is CASSPGQVHSPLHF. CDR3 sequence (DNA): TGTGCCAGCAGTCCCGGACAGGTACATTCACCCCTCCACTTT.

The chain couples TRBV6-5 to TRBJ1-4; D remains unclear. The CDR3 totals 13 residues. Trimming cost V 7 bases and J 5 bases, with 11 bases left between them. Per germline, CDR1 MNHEY and CDR2 SVGAGI. CDR3 residues: CASKGGLNEKLFF. Written as DNA, the CDR3 is TGTGCCAGCAAAGGCGGTTTGAATGAAAAACTGTTTTTT.

To note about this clone: At the DNA level, this CDR3 is encoded by other sequences in the same sample as well. The chain combines TRBV2 with TRBJ1-2; D perhaps matches TRBD1 (6 bases). The CDR3 runs to 13 residues. Germline V gives CDR1 SNHLY, CDR2 FYNNEI. V shed 3 bases and J shed 4 bases, with 9 bases lying between them. The CDR3 here is CASSDRGSYGYTF. The CDR3 DNA sequence: TGTGCCAGCAGTGACAGGGGAAGCTATGGCTACACCTTC. The whole variable domain, filled in from reference TRBV2 and TRBJ1-2, reads EPEVTQTPSHQVTQMGQEVILRCVPISNHLYFYWYRQILGQKVEFLVSFYNNEISEKSEIFDDQFSVERPDGSNFTLKIRSTKLEDSAMYFCASSDRGSYGYTFGSGTRLTVV.